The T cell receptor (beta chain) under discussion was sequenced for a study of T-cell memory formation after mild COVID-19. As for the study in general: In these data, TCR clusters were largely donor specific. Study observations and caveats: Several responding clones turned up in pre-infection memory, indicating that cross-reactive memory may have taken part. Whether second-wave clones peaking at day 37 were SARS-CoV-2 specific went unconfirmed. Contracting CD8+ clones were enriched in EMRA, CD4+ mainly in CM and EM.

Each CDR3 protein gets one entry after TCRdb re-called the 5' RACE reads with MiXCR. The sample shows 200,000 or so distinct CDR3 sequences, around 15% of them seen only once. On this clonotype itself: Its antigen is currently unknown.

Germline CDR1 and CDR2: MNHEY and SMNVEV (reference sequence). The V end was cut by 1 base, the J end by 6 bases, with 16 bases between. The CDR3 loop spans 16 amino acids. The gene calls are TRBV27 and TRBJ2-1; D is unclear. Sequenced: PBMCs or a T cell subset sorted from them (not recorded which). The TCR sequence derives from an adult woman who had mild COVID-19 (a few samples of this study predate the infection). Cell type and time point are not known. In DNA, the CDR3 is TGTGCCAGCAGTTTATATCTCGCTCAGGTGGGCAATGAGCAGTTCTTC. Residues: CASSLYLAQVGNEQFF.